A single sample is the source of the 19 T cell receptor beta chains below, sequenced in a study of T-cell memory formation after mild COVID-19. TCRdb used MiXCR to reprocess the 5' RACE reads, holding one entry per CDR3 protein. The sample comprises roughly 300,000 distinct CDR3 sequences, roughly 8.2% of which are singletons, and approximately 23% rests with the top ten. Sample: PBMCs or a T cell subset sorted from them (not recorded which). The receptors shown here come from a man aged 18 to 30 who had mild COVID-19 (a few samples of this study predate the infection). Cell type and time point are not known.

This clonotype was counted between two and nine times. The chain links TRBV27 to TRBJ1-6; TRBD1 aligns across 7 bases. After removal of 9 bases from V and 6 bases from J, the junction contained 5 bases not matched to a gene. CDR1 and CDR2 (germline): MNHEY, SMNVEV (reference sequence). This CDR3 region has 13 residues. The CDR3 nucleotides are TGTGCCAGTAATACAGGGGTTAATTCACCCCTCCACTTT. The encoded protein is CASNTGVNSPLHF.

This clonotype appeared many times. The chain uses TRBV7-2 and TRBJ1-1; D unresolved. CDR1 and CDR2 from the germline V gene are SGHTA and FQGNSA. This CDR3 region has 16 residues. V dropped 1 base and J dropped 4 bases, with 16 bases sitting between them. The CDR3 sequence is CASSLVSTGSSTEAFF. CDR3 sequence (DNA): TGTGCCAGCAGCTTAGTTTCGACGGGGAGCAGCACTGAAGCTTTCTTT.

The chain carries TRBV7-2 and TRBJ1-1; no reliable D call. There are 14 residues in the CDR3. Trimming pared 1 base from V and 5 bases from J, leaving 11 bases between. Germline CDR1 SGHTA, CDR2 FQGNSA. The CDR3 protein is CASSLGVSTTEAFF. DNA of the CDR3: TGTGCCAGCAGCTTAGGGGTTTCGACGACTGAAGCTTTCTTT.

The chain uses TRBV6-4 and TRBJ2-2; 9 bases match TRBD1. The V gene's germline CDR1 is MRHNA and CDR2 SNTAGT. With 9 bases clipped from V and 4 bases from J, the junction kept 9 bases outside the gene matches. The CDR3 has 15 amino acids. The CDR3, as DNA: TGTGCCAGTTCGAGGACAGGGGACGGCACCGGGGAGCTGTTTTTT. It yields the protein CASSRTGDGTGELFF.

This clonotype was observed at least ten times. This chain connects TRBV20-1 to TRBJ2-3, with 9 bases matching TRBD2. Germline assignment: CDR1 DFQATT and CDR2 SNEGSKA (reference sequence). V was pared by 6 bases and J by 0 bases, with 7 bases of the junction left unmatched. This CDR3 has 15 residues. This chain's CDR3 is CSAQAGGPSTDTQYF. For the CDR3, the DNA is TGCAGTGCCCAAGCGGGGGGCCCTAGCACAGATACGCAGTATTTT.

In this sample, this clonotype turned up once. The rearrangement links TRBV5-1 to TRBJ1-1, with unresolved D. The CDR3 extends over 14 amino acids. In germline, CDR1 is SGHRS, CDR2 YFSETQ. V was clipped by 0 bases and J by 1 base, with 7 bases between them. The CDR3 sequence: CASSLGFGNTEAFF. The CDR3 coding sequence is TGCGCCAGCAGCTTGGGGTTCGGGAACACTGAAGCTTTCTTT.

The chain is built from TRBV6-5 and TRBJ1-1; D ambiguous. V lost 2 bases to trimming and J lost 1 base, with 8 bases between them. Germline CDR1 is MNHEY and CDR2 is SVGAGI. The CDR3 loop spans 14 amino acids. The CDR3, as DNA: TGTGCCAGCAGTTACGGACGGGGGAACACTGAAGCTTTCTTT. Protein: CASSYGRGNTEAFF.

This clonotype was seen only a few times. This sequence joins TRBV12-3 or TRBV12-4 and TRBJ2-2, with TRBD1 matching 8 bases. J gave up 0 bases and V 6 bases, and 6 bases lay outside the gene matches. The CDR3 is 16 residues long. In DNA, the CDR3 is TGTGCCAGCAGAAGACAGGGGAACGCGAACACCGGGGAGCTGTTTTTT. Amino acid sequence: CASRRQGNANTGELFF.

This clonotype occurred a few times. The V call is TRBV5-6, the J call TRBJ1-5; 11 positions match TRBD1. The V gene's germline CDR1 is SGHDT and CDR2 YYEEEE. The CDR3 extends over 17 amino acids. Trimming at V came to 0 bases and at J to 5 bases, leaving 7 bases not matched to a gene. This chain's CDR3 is CASSLDGGQGADQPQHF. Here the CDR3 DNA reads TGTGCCAGCAGCTTGGACGGTGGACAGGGGGCCGATCAGCCCCAGCATTTT. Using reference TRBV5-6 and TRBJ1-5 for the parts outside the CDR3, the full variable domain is DAGVTQSPTHLIKTRGQQVTLRCSPKSGHDTVSWYQQALGQGPQFIFQYYEEEERQRGNFPDRFSGHQFPNYSSELNVNALLLGDSALYLCASSLDGGQGADQPQHFGDGTRLSIL.

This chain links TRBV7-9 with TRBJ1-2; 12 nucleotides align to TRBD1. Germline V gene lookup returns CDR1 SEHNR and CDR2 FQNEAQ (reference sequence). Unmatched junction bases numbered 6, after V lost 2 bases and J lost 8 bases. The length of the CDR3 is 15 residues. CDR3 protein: CASSLWGQGAKGYTF. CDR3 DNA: TGTGCCAGCAGCTTATGGGGACAGGGGGCAAAAGGCTACACCTTC.

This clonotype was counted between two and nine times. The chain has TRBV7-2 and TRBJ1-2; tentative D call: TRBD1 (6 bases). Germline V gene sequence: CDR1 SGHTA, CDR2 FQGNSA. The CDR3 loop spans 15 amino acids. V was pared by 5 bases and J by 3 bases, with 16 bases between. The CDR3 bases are TGTGCCAGCAGCCCCCGCGGGGGGGCTGACTATGGCTACACCTTC. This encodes CASSPRGGADYGYTF.

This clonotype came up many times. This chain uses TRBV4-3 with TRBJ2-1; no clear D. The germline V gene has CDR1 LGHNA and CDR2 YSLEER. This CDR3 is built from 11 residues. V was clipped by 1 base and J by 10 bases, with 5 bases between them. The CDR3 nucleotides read TGCGCCAGCAGCCAAGCTCACGAGCAGTTCTTC. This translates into CASSQAHEQFF.

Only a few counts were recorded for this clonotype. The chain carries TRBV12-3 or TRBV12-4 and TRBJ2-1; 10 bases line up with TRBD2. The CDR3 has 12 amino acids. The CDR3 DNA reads TGTGCAACTCTAGAGCGGGGGGGGCTCCAGTTCTTC. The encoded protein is CATLERGGLQFF.

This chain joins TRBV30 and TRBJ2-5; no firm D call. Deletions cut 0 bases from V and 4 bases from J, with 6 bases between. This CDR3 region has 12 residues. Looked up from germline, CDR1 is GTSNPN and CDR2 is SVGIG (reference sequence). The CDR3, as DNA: TGTGCCTGGAGTGTACTCCGAGAGACCCAGTACTTC. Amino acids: CAWSVLRETQYF. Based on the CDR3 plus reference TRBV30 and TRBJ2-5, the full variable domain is SQTIHQWPATLVQPVGSPLSLECTVEGTSNPNLYWYRQAAGRGLQLLFYSVGIGQISSEVPQNLSASRPQDRQFILSSKKLLLSDSGFYLCAWSVLRETQYFGPGTRLLVL.

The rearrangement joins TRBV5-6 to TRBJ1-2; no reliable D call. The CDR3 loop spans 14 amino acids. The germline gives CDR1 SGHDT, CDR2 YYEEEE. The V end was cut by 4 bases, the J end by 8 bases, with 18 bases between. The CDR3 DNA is TGTGCCAGCAGCATCGATACGCGGGGAATAGGCTACACCTTC. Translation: CASSIDTRGIGYTF. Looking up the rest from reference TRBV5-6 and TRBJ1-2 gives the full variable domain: DAGVTQSPTHLIKTRGQQVTLRCSPKSGHDTVSWYQQALGQGPQFIFQYYEEEERQRGNFPDRFSGHQFPNYSSELNVNALLLGDSALYLCASSIDTRGIGYTFGSGTRLTVV.

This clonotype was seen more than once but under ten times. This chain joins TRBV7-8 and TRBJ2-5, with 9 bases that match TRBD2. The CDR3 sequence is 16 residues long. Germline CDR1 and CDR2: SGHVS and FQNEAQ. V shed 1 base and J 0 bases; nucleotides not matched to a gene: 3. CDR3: CASSLGSGGNQETQYF. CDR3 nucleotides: TGTGCCAGCAGCTTAGGAAGCGGGGGGAACCAAGAGACCCAGTACTTC. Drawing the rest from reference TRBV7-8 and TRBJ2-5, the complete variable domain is GAGVSQSPRYKVAKRGQDVALRCDPISGHVSLFWYQQALGQGPEFLTYFQNEAQLDKSGLPSDRFFAERPEGSVSTLKIQRTQQEDSAVYLCASSLGSGGNQETQYFGPGTRLLVL.

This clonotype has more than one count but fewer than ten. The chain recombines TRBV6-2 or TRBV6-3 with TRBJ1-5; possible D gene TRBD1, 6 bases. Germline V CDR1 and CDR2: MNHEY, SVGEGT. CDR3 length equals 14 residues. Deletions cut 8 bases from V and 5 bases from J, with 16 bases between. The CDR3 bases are TGTGCCAGCCGGGCCCCGGGGGGCCATCAGCCCCAGCATTTT. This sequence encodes CASRAPGGHQPQHF.

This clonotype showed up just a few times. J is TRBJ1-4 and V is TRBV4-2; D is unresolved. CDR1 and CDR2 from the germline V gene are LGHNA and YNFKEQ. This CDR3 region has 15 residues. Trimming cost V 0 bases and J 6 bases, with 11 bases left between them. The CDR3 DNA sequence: TGTGCCAGCAGCCAAGATCCGGACTCCTATGAAAAACTGTTTTTT. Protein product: CASSQDPDSYEKLFF.

CDR3 nucleotide sequence: TGTGCCAGCACCGAAAAGTACGAGCAGTACGTC. Its translation: CASTEKYEQYV. The chain carries TRBV2 and TRBJ2-7; D is uncertain. V lost 7 bases, J lost 4 bases, and 8 bases lay in between. The CDR3 is 11 residues long. The V gene's germline CDR1 is SNHLY and CDR2 FYNNEI.